Each of the 27 T cell receptor beta chains below was sequenced from the same sample in a study of T cell responses to AZD1222 COVID-19 vaccine. This table comes from immunoSEQ multiplex PCR, and its TCRdb copy is limited to in-frame clones, with some not included. The sample consists of roughly 100,000 clones, approximately 81% of them appearing once. Sequences were derived from peripheral blood, sampled on day 0 of AZD1222 vaccination. The receptors shown here come from an adult in good health.

The rearrangement links TRBV3-1 (or the pseudogene TRBV3-2) to TRBJ2-5; D uncertain. This CDR3 contains 12 residues. Germline loops: CDR1 LGHDT, CDR2 YNNKEL (reference sequence). Trimming cost V 3 bases and J 7 bases, with 9 bases left between them. The CDR3 sequence: CASSHHRSTQYF. In DNA form, the CDR3 reads TGTGCCAGCAGCCATCATAGGTCGACCCAGTACTTC.

This clone appeared once. V is TRBV2 and J is TRBJ1-2; 11 nucleotides match TRBD1. CDR3 length: 15 residues. V lost 6 bases and J lost 2; bases outside the gene matches: 5. CDR1 is SNHLY and CDR2 is FYNNEI in the germline V gene. DNA of the CDR3: TGTGCCAGCAGGCCGGGACAGGGGGTCAACTATGGCTACACCTTC. This encodes CASRPGQGVNYGYTF.

In its sample, this clone was seen many times. The gene calls are TRBV7-2 and TRBJ2-2; D may be TRBD1 (6 bases). Germline V gene lookup returns CDR1 SGHTA and CDR2 FQGNSA. This CDR3 contains 17 residues. V was shortened by 3 bases and J by 5 bases, with 19 bases between the two germline ends. CDR3 residues: CASSFLWSDSKTGELFF. The CDR3 bases are TGTGCCAGCAGCTTCCTCTGGTCGGACAGTAAAACCGGGGAGCTGTTTTTT.

The chain joins TRBV6-6 to TRBJ1-2; D remains ambiguous. From germline, CDR1 is MNHNY and CDR2 SVGAGI (reference sequence). The length of the CDR3 is 12 residues. V lost 2 bases, J lost 4 bases, and 5 bases lay in between. The CDR3 DNA reads TGTGCCAGCAGTTACGGCATCTATGGCTACACCTTC. Translated, it gives CASSYGIYGYTF.

Here the CDR3 DNA reads TGTGCCAGAAGCTTGAGGGACCGAAGCTCCTACGAGCAGTACGTC. Translated: CARSLRDRSSYEQYV. This rearrangement joins TRBV5-3 to TRBJ2-7; either TRBD1 or TRBD2 may supply D (5 bases each). TRBV5-3 carries the ORF label, with uncertain function. Trimming left V 1 base short and J 0 bases short, with 11 bases between. This CDR3 is 15 amino acids long.

This clone was detected only a few times. The rearrangement uses TRBV6-2 or TRBV6-3 and TRBJ2-1; D not resolved. The germline V gene has CDR1 MNHEY and CDR2 SVGEGT. Trimming cost V 2 bases and J 4 bases, with 3 bases left between them. This CDR3 is 12 amino acids long. The CDR3 region is CASSYRYNEQFF. For the CDR3, the DNA is TGTGCCAGCAGTTACAGGTACAATGAGCAGTTCTTC.

CDR3 bases: TGCGCCAGCAGCCAAGAGGGGGGGGTTAATGAAAAACTGTTTTTT. Amino acid sequence: CASSQEGGVNEKLFF. V gene TRBV4-3 combines with J gene TRBJ1-4; weak D call: TRBD1 (5 bases). CDR1 is LGHNA and CDR2 is YSLEER in the germline V gene. This CDR3 is 15 amino acids long. V was pared by 0 bases and J by 4 bases, with 9 bases between.

This chain links TRBV11-3 with TRBJ1-1; TRBD1 might be the D (6 bases). This CDR3 region has 15 residues. V lost 2 bases and J 3 bases, leaving 13 bases between the germline ends. In germline, CDR1 is SGHNT, CDR2 YENEEA. CDR3 residues: CASSLLTGRDTEAFF. CDR3 in DNA: TGTGCCAGCAGCTTACTTACAGGGAGGGACACTGAAGCTTTCTTT.

J is TRBJ2-2 and V is TRBV7-3; D is possibly TRBD2 (7 bases). Germline V lookup: CDR1 SGHTA, CDR2 FQGTGA. This CDR3 contains 16 residues. The V and J ends lost 6 bases and 4 bases respectively, with 18 bases between them. The CDR3 sequence: CASSKQGGFSTGELFF. The CDR3 DNA reads as TGTGCCAGCAGTAAACAGGGAGGGTTTAGCACCGGGGAGCTGTTTTTT.

The rearrangement joins TRBV10-3 to TRBJ1-1; D possibly corresponds to TRBD1 (5 bases). V was trimmed by 7 bases and J by 7 bases, leaving 16 bases between them. The CDR3 extends over 13 amino acids. Germline lookup yields CDR1 ENHRY and CDR2 SYGVKD. The CDR3 DNA follows: TGTGCCATCACCTGGGACGGATCTAATGAAGCTTTCTTT. It is translated as CAITWDGSNEAFF.

DNA for the CDR3: TGTGCCAGCAGCTTTGGACTTAGCACTGAAGCTTTCTTT. This codes for CASSFGLSTEAFF. The chain has TRBV7-2 and TRBJ1-1; no clear D gene. Looked up from germline, CDR1 is SGHTA and CDR2 is FQGNSA. This CDR3 has 13 residues. V lost 3 bases and J 4 bases, leaving 9 bases between the germline ends. The full variable domain, in which reference TRBV7-2 and TRBJ1-1 provide the parts outside the CDR3, is GAGVSQSPSNKVTEKGKDVELRCDPISGHTALYWYRQSLGQGLEFLIYFQGNSAPDKSGLPSDRFSAERTGGSVSTLTIQRTQQEDSAVYLCASSFGLSTEAFFGQGTRLTVV.

This clone was seen once. Other DNA sequences in the same sample also yield this CDR3. The J gene is TRBJ2-1, the V gene TRBV5-5, with a possible D match to TRBD2 (5 bases). V lost 5 bases and J 9 bases, leaving 18 bases between the germline ends. CDR1 and CDR2 (germline): SGHKS, YYEKEE (reference sequence). The CDR3 loop spans 14 amino acids. The CDR3 DNA reads TGTGCCAGCAGTCGAGACCCCGTCGGAGGTGAGCAGTTCTTC. As protein: CASSRDPVGGEQFF.

The V and J genes are TRBV18 and TRBJ1-1, with a possible D match to TRBD1 (5 bases). Between the trimmed V and J ends, which lost 0 bases and 1 base, there was a span of 9 bases. The CDR3 spans 15 residues. Germline lookup yields CDR1 KGHSH and CDR2 LQKENI. The CDR3 region has the DNA TGTGCCAGCTCACCACCGCACAGGCAGAACACTGAAGCTTTCTTT. Protein product: CASSPPHRQNTEAFF. The full variable domain, completed using reference TRBV18 and TRBJ1-1, is NAGVMQNPRHLVRRRGQEARLRCSPMKGHSHVYWYRQLPEEGLKFMVYLQKENIIDESGMPKERFSAEFPKEGPSILRIQQVVRGDSAAYFCASSPPHRQNTEAFFGQGTRLTVV.

The chain uses TRBV18 and TRBJ1-6; TRBD1 might be the D (5 bases). CDR1 is KGHSH and CDR2 is LQKENI in the germline V gene. Trimming stripped 4 bases from V and 9 bases from J, with 7 bases between. The CDR3 extends over 12 amino acids. CDR3 sequence: CASSRQGSPLHF. Written as DNA, the CDR3 is TGTGCCAGCTCACGCCAGGGTTCACCCCTCCACTTT.

The chain recombines TRBV3-1 (or the pseudogene TRBV3-2) with TRBJ2-7; D call uncertain. The CDR3 runs 11 residues. The ends were cut back, 5 bases at V and 2 bases at J, with 4 bases in the middle. The germline CDR1 and CDR2 sequences are LGHDT and YNNKEL (reference sequence). The CDR3 reads CASSGPYEQYF. In DNA form, the CDR3 reads TGTGCCAGCAGCGGCCCCTACGAGCAGTACTTC.

The chain joins TRBV7-3 to TRBJ2-7; TRBD2 matches 14 bases. V gave up 6 bases and J gave up 4 bases; unmatched junction bases: 8. The CDR3 is 16 residues long. Germline CDR1 and CDR2: SGHTA and FQGTGA. CDR3 DNA sequence: TGTGCCAGCAGTCGGGGCGGGACTAGCGGGGGATACGAGCAGTACTTC. It translates to CASSRGGTSGGYEQYF.

This chain connects TRBV10-1 to TRBJ1-1, with D unclear. Trimming removed 0 bases from V and 4 bases from J, with 9 bases in between. CDR3 length equals 14 residues. Germline assignment: CDR1 WNHNN and CDR2 SYGVQD (reference sequence). CDR3: CASSESVASTEAFF. In DNA form, the CDR3 reads TGCGCCAGCAGTGAGTCAGTAGCCAGCACTGAAGCTTTCTTT.

V usage is TRBV6-5 and J usage is TRBJ1-5; the D is unclear. Trimming left V 2 bases short and J 3 bases short, with 11 bases between. This CDR3 region has 15 residues. Germline V lookup: CDR1 MNHEY, CDR2 SVGAGI. The CDR3 sequence: CASSYAAGPNQPQHF. In DNA, the CDR3 is TGTGCCAGCAGTTACGCTGCAGGTCCCAATCAGCCCCAGCATTTT.

J is TRBJ2-3 and V is TRBV9; TRBD2 might be the D (6 bases). The germline CDR1 and CDR2 sequences are SGDLS and YYNGEE. CDR3 size: 16 residues. The V and J ends lost 4 bases and 3 bases respectively, with 18 bases between them. CDR3 DNA: TGTGCCAGCAGCCTTGCCGCGGCAGGAGGGACAGATACGCAGTATTTT. Translating it yields CASSLAAAGGTDTQYF.

In regard to this clone: This sample includes further DNA sequences coding for the same CDR3. This chain connects TRBV10-3 to TRBJ2-3; D gene uncertain. This CDR3 has 15 amino acids. Germline CDR1 is ENHRY and CDR2 is SYGVKD. Trimming took off 0 bases at V and 4 bases at J, with 11 bases between the two ends. This CDR3 reads CAISESSGSADTQYF. For the CDR3, the DNA is TGTGCCATCAGTGAGTCGTCCGGAAGCGCAGATACGCAGTATTTT.

This chain links TRBV5-1 with TRBJ2-5, with 8 nucleotides matching TRBD1. This CDR3 is 16 amino acids long. J was trimmed by 1 base and V by 0 bases; bases with no gene match: 5. Germline CDR1 is SGHRS and CDR2 is YFSETQ. Here the CDR3 DNA reads TGCGCCAGCAGCTTGGAGGCAGGGGGCGTCCAAGAGACCCAGTACTTC. It is translated as CASSLEAGGVQETQYF.

As concerns this clone: Other DNA sequences within the sample encode an identical CDR3. The CDR3 nucleotides are TGTGCCAGCAGCTTAGAGGCAGGTCGCTATGGCTACACCTTC. It yields the protein CASSLEAGRYGYTF. The chain links TRBV7-9 to TRBJ1-2; the D is unclear. Trimming shortened V by 1 base and J by 4 bases, and 10 bases separated the two germline ends. CDR1 SEHNR and CDR2 FQNEAQ come from the germline V gene (reference sequence). The CDR3 totals 14 residues.

V is TRBV6-5 and J is TRBJ1-1; D remains ambiguous. The V and J ends lost 4 bases and 0 bases respectively, with 12 bases between them. Germline V lookup: CDR1 MNHEY, CDR2 SVGAGI. This CDR3 contains 15 residues. The CDR3 nucleotides are TGTGCCAGCAGTTCCTCCCTTGCGGTGAACACTGAAGCTTTCTTT. Protein: CASSSSLAVNTEAFF.

The chain carries TRBV9 and TRBJ2-2; D not certain. In germline, CDR1 is SGDLS, CDR2 YYNGEE. Trimming took off 0 bases at V and 2 bases at J, with 8 bases between the two ends. This CDR3 is 15 amino acids long. CDR3 residues: CASSVAGANTGELFF. In DNA form, the CDR3 reads TGTGCCAGCAGCGTAGCCGGTGCTAACACCGGGGAGCTGTTTTTT.

The rearrangement uses TRBV28 and TRBJ1-1; TRBD1 is a possible D gene (5 bases). V was clipped by 6 bases and J by 8 bases, with 13 bases between them. From germline, CDR1 is MDHEN and CDR2 SYDVKM. The CDR3 runs to 12 residues. The CDR3 DNA sequence: TGTGCCAGCAGGGGGGGACGAAGAGAAGCTTTCTTT. Translated, it gives CASRGGRREAFF.

The chain is built from TRBV29-1 and TRBJ1-2; D not resolved. Germline V gives CDR1 SQVTM, CDR2 ANQGSEA. The CDR3 has 9 residues. The V end lost 5 bases, the J end lost 9 bases, and 7 bases lay between the germline ends. DNA of the CDR3: TGCAGCGTTTTGGAGAGCTACACCTTC. It encodes CSVLESYTF.

The rearrangement joins TRBV5-1 to TRBJ1-1, with 9 bases aligning to TRBD1. The CDR3 spans 15 residues. The V gene end was trimmed by 7 bases and the J gene end by 4 bases; junction bases not matched to a gene: 11. Looked up from germline, CDR1 is SGHRS and CDR2 is YFSETQ. The CDR3 is CASFAGTGSTTEAFF. CDR3 nucleotides: TGCGCCAGCTTTGCCGGGACAGGGAGTACCACTGAAGCTTTCTTT.